This T cell receptor (beta chain) was obtained from a study of Graves' ophthalmopathy and Graves' hyperthyroidism (dated by TCRdb to 2017 to 2018). Study-level background: Peripheral blood was collected before any treatment was given, at the time of initial diagnosis. TCR beta repertoire signatures were used to distinguish Graves' ophthalmopathy from Graves' hyperthyroidism and to predict progression to ophthalmopathy. In total, around 140 blood samples were TCR-sequenced: 40 to 45 ophthalmopathy, some 72 hyperthyroidism and some 17 hyperthyroidism-to-ophthalmopathy patients. To explore V-J signatures distinguishing ophthalmopathy from hyperthyroidism, a discovery set of more than 95 patients (roughly 45 ophthalmopathy, over 55 stable hyperthyroidism) was enrolled. The independent validation cohort included 20 or so hyperthyroidism patients plus 17 patients who later progressed from hyperthyroidism to ophthalmopathy. T-cell repertoires of thyroid tissue and blood were compared in six hyperthyroidism patients. Following sampling, methimazole starting at 30 mg daily was administered to hyperthyroidism patients, and high-dose intravenous methylprednisolone was administered to ophthalmopathy patients.

Between the V and J ends, shortened by 6 bases and 7 bases respectively, the junction contains 13 bases. From the germline V gene, CDR1 is SGHTA and CDR2 is FQGNSA. Reading from cysteine to phenylalanine, the CDR3 counts 14 amino acids. Of the read, only the CDR3 DNA is kept; its 42 bases are in frame from base 1. Ophthalmopathy patients had moderately to severely active disease, Clinical Activity Score of at least 3, NOSPECS grade of at least 4, and disease duration under 3 months. Patients were excluded if they had other autoimmune diseases, uncontrolled infections, pregnancy or lactation. Diagnosis was based on clinical symptoms, serum thyroxine, TRAb, thyroid ultrasound and orbital computed tomography. PBMCs were isolated from 10 ml of fresh peripheral blood by Ficoll-Paque density gradient centrifugation. Total RNA was extracted with Trizol reagent and quality-checked on an Agilent 2100 Bioanalyzer.

TCR beta CDR3 regions were amplified from RNA transcripts for repertoire sequencing. HTBI primers and the Qiagen OneStep RT-PCR kit were used in a first-round RT-PCR, which was followed by a second-round multiplex PCR, size selection and purification. Libraries were sequenced paired-end with 100 bp reads on an Illumina HiSeq2000. As for how the authors treated the data: SOAPnuke was used to process the reads, removing any read that contained adapters or uncalled bases, had a mean Phred below 15, or lacked an exact match to the constant primer or identifier. COPE v1.2.5 was used to merge high-quality paired reads. Unique nucleotide sequences were defined as clonotypes and aligned to IMGT TRB V, D and J references using MiTCR v1.1. The analysis was limited to V-J combinations with a frequency above 0.0001, which together covered 99% to 99.2% of the repertoires. For each V-J combination, a TCR clonal expansion and chaos score was defined as F50 clonal expansion divided by the chaos observed in the TCRdist matrix. Welch's t-statistics and random forest were used to reduce the features to 10 to 15 V-J combinations, which were then used as input to a naive Bayes classifier. The similarity between thyroid and blood repertoires was quantified using the Morisita-Horn index. TCRdb reanalyzed the raw reads on its own, using fastp at Q25 for trimming and MiXCR for clone calling, and kept in-frame beta chains. Each entry is one CDR3 protein sequence, shown with its most common DNA and genes. Clone size and V and J calls follow TCRdb, not the original study. Here the sample has 650,000 to 800,000 distinct CDR3 sequences; under 50% occur a single time. Of the sample, more than 2.5% is held by the ten largest clones.

Study-wide findings and limitations: Sample size was not predetermined statistically, and investigators were not blinded to group allocation. In cross-validation, the 13-signature model distinguished ophthalmopathy from stable hyperthyroidism with about 88% sensitivity and around 81% specificity, and in the test set the corresponding values were approximately 80% and 75%. Most expanded thyroid clonotypes with a frequency above 0.001 also appeared in blood, which suggests that blood repertoires may reflect the immune response in the thyroid. In validation, the model predicted ophthalmopathy progression with less than 71% sensitivity and 72.22% specificity; roughly 12 predicted patients were CT-confirmed with GO in a median of approximately 6.5 months.

On this clonotype itself: What this receptor recognizes is not known. One base away there is no much larger clone; base qualities are not given.

Sequences were obtained from peripheral blood. The sequence came from an adult man with Graves' ophthalmopathy. Recombination linked TRBV7-2 to TRBJ1-6; the D gene is unclear. DNA sequence: TGTGCCAGCAGGGAAACTAGCGGAAATTCACCCCTCCACTTT. Its protein product is CASRETSGNSPLHF.